These 17 T cell receptor beta chains were all obtained from the same sample, sequenced in a study of blood T cells in healthy people across ages. PCR was performed a second time for about 7 to 11 cycles using a sample-barcoded 5' primer and a J-beta primer mix. One entry per CDR3 protein results from TCRdb running MiXCR on the 5' RACE reads. The data show 750,000 to 950,000 distinct CDR3 sequences, 25% to 30% seen once. A further study also used this sample, focusing on T cells of mothers and their children.

Specimen: blood. The receptor source for this set is a boy aged 10-17 years in good health.

This sequence joins TRBV7-2 and TRBJ1-5, with a possible D match to TRBD1 (5 bases). The CDR3 consists of 15 residues. Germline lookup yields CDR1 SGHTA and CDR2 FQGNSA. V was cut by 2 bases and J by 7 bases, with 15 bases left in between. For the CDR3, the DNA is TGTGCCAGCAGCTTATTTGGGGGGTACGGACAGCCCCAGCATTTT. Amino acids: CASSLFGGYGQPQHF. Drawing the rest from reference TRBV7-2 and TRBJ1-5, the complete variable domain is GAGVSQSPSNKVTEKGKDVELRCDPISGHTALYWYRQSLGQGLEFLIYFQGNSAPDKSGLPSDRFSAERTGGSVSTLTIQRTQQEDSAVYLCASSLFGGYGQPQHFGDGTRLSIL.

J is TRBJ2-7 and V is TRBV7-2; D unclear. CDR1 and CDR2 (germline): SGHTA, FQGNSA. With 1 base removed from V and 0 bases from J, the gap between germline ends came to 10 bases. The CDR3 totals 15 residues. The CDR3 coding sequence is TGTGCCAGCAGCTTAGTCCGCAGGACCTCCTACGAGCAGTACTTC. Its translation is CASSLVRRTSYEQYF.

This chain connects TRBV6-1 to TRBJ2-5; D might be TRBD1 (6 bases). This CDR3 is 16 amino acids long. CDR1 and CDR2 (germline): MNHNS, SASEGT. The V end was cut by 5 bases, the J end by 5 bases, with 21 bases between. This CDR3 reads CASSPRTLQGQETQYF. The CDR3, as DNA: TGTGCCAGCAGTCCCCGGACTCTCCAGGGGCAGGAGACCCAGTACTTC.

V is TRBV20-1 and J is TRBJ1-4; 10 nucleotides align to TRBD1. The CDR3 totals 14 residues. Germline V gene lookup returns CDR1 DFQATT and CDR2 SNEGSKA (reference sequence). V shed 3 bases and J 12 bases; nucleotides not matched to a gene: 10. The CDR3: CSASPGTGEGELFF. DNA of the CDR3: TGCAGTGCTAGCCCCGGGACAGGGGAGGGAGAACTGTTTTTT.

This clonotype was counted a few times. The chain employs TRBV10-3 and TRBJ1-3; no clear D gene. CDR3 length: 13 amino acids. CDR1 is ENHRY, CDR2 SYGVKD, per germline. The V and J ends lost 6 bases and 5 bases respectively, with 11 bases between them. In DNA, the CDR3 is TGTGCCATCAGCCCAGACGGGAGAAACACCATATATTTT. Amino acid sequence: CAISPDGRNTIYF.

As to this clonotype: At one boundary the junction diverges from the germline segment, which might be a read error. The V and J genes are TRBV12-3 or TRBV12-4 and TRBJ2-5; D is uncertain. The length of the CDR3 is 16 residues. The CDR3 nucleotides are TGTGCCAGCAGCTCCGACGTTGAGACCCGACAAGAGACCCAGCACTTC. This translates into CASSSDVETRQETQHF.

The rearrangement joins TRBV28 to TRBJ2-2; the match to TRBD1 covers 7 bases. Per the germline V gene, CDR1 is MDHEN and CDR2 is SYDVKM. The CDR3 is 16 residues long. The V and J ends lost 6 bases and 3 bases, in that order; junction bases with no gene match: 10. The CDR3 sequence is CASSSPGTDYTGELFF. The CDR3, as DNA: TGTGCCAGCAGCTCACCCGGGACAGATTACACCGGGGAGCTGTTTTTT. Looking up the rest from reference TRBV28 and TRBJ2-2 gives the full variable domain: DVKVTQSSRYLVKRTGEKVFLECVQDMDHENMFWYRQDPGLGLRLIYFSYDVKMKEKGDIPEGYSVSREKKERFSLILESASTNQTSMYLCASSSPGTDYTGELFFGEGSRLTVL.

The chain uses TRBV7-2 and TRBJ2-5; D ambiguous. The CDR3 covers 15 residues. CDR1 is SGHTA, CDR2 FQGNSA, per germline. With 5 bases removed from V and 4 bases from J, the gap between germline ends came to 17 bases. This CDR3 is CASSPRASWGETQYF. DNA for the CDR3: TGTGCCAGCAGCCCCCGCGCCAGTTGGGGAGAGACCCAGTACTTC.

In its sample, this clonotype was seen once. V gene TRBV27 combines with J gene TRBJ2-4; maybe TRBD1 (6 bases). Germline V gene sequence: CDR1 MNHEY, CDR2 SMNVEV (reference sequence). The ends were cut back, 4 bases at V and 8 bases at J, with 18 bases in the middle. The CDR3 extends over 15 amino acids. DNA of the CDR3: TGTGCCAGCAGTTCCCTACAGGGCCCAAAAGACATTCAGTACTTC. This encodes CASSSLQGPKDIQYF.

This clonotype was detected many times. J is TRBJ2-5 and V is TRBV27; no clear D gene. The ends were cut back, 4 bases at V and 5 bases at J, with 11 bases in the middle. The CDR3 runs 13 residues. Germline assignment: CDR1 MNHEY and CDR2 SMNVEV (reference sequence). In nucleotides, the CDR3 is TGTGCCAGCAGTTCGCTGGGGTGGGAGACCCAGTACTTC. It codes for CASSSLGWETQYF.

This chain joins TRBV20-1 and TRBJ2-5; TRBD2 agrees at 9 bases. After removal of 6 bases from V and 2 bases from J, the junction contained 10 bases not matched to a gene. This CDR3 contains 15 residues. CDR1 is DFQATT, CDR2 SNEGSKA, per germline (reference sequence). The CDR3 DNA is TGCAGTGCGGAAGGACTAGCGCCAGAACAAGAGACCCAGTACTTC. As protein: CSAEGLAPEQETQYF.

About this clonotype: One junction end does not reproduce the germline sequence, and a read error may be involved. The rearrangement links TRBV18 to TRBJ2-5, with 15 bases fitting TRBD2. Looked up from germline, CDR1 is KGHSH and CDR2 is LQKENI. There are 16 residues in the CDR3. CDR3 sequence: CGSSPPGLAGGETQYF. Here the CDR3 DNA reads TGTGGCAGCTCACCACCGGGACTAGCGGGGGGCGAGACCCAGTACTTC.

This clonotype was counted a few times. The chain combines TRBV24-1 with TRBJ2-5, with D maybe TRBD1 (6 bases). Germline CDR1 and CDR2: KGHDR and SFDVKD. The V and J ends lost 5 bases and 5 bases respectively, with 14 bases between them. CDR3 length: 14 amino acids. The CDR3 sequence is CATSVGQGYETQYF. The CDR3 DNA is TGTGCCACCAGTGTAGGGCAGGGGTACGAGACCCAGTACTTC.

This clonotype was seen a handful of times. The chain combines TRBV2 with TRBJ2-5; 7 bases are shared with TRBD2. The ends lost 6 bases at V and 2 bases at J; junction bases unmatched: 6. CDR3 size: 14 residues. Germline V lookup: CDR1 SNHLY, CDR2 FYNNEI. This chain's CDR3 is CASSETSRQETQYF. As DNA, the CDR3 is TGTGCCAGCAGCGAGACTAGCAGGCAAGAGACCCAGTACTTC. Together with reference TRBV2 and TRBJ2-5, the CDR3 gives the full variable domain: EPEVTQTPSHQVTQMGQEVILRCVPISNHLYFYWYRQILGQKVEFLVSFYNNEISEKSEIFDDQFSVERPDGSNFTLKIRSTKLEDSAMYFCASSETSRQETQYFGPGTRLLVL.

J is TRBJ1-4 and V is TRBV20-1, with D perhaps matching TRBD1 (5 bases). V was pared by 0 bases and J by 5 bases, with 13 bases between. CDR1 and CDR2 from the germline V gene are DFQATT and SNEGSKA (reference sequence). CDR3 length equals 15 residues. CDR3: CSARDPQDANEKLFF. CDR3 nucleotides: TGCAGTGCTAGAGACCCACAGGACGCGAATGAAAAACTGTTTTTT.

This clonotype came up a few times. The chain couples TRBV5-6 to TRBJ2-7; 10 positions agree with TRBD2. V was pared by 3 bases and J by 2 bases, with 11 bases of the junction left unmatched. This CDR3 has 17 residues. CDR1 is SGHDT, CDR2 YYEEEE, per germline. CDR3 in amino acids: CASSSIIAGGSTYEQYF. The CDR3 nucleotides are TGTGCCAGCAGCTCCATCATAGCGGGGGGCTCTACCTACGAGCAGTACTTC.

This clonotype was seen more than once but under ten times. This chain links TRBV7-9 with TRBJ2-5, with 9 bases identical to TRBD2. The last part of the DNA fits TRBJ2-7 better; the J call may be wrong. The CDR3 runs 15 residues. Germline lookup yields CDR1 SEHNR and CDR2 FQNEAQ (reference sequence). In DNA, the CDR3 is TGTGCCAGCAGTCGCAGCGGGGGGCCTATCTACGAGCAGTACTTC. Amino acids: CASSRSGGPIYEQYF.